The rows below give T cell receptor beta chains drawn from one sample of a study of lymphopenia after photon versus proton radiotherapy. TCRdb's table, derived via immunoSEQ multiplex PCR, lists solely in-frame clones and lacks some. There are approximately 35,000 clones in the sample; approximately 87% occur only once, and 6.8% lies in the top ten. The starting material was peripheral blood, obtained from a patient treated with photon-based radiotherapy. Source of these receptors: a woman aged 45-65 years with pancreatic cancer. The CDR3 runs from the conserved cysteine through the conserved F or W. D genes are given only for firm matches. Clone size appears in some rows only: once, few, many, or a class for an expanded clone.

NA	TRBV5-1	NA	TRBJ2-5	CASSLGTEETQYF	TGCGCCAGCAGCTTGGGCACGGAAGAGACCCAGTACTTC
NA	TRBV11-2	once	TRBJ1-2	CASSHGQNYGYTF	TGTGCCAGCAGCCACGGACAGAACTATGGCTACACCTTC
TRBD2	TRBV2	NA	TRBJ2-3	CASISGPSTDTQYF	TGTGCCAGTATTAGCGGGCCTAGCACAGATACGCAGTATTTT
NA	TRBV4-2	NA	TRBJ2-2	CASSQEKATGELFF	TGTGCCAGCAGCCAAGAAAAAGCCACCGGGGAGCTGTTTTTT
NA	TRBV7-2	few	TRBJ1-4	CASSYFPFATNEKLFF	TGTGCCAGCAGCTACTTCCCCTTTGCAACTAATGAAAAACTGTTTTTT
TRBD1	TRBV19	NA	TRBJ2-7	CASSITGGYSREPADEQYF	TGTGCCAGTAGTATCACAGGGGGCTATTCGCGGGAGCCTGCTGACGAGCAGTACTTC
TRBD1	TRBV5-3	once	TRBJ1-5	CARSLGGPDRGEPQHF	TGTGCCAGAAGCTTGGGAGGCCCTGACAGGGGGGAGCCCCAGCATTTT
NA	TRBV14	NA	TRBJ2-6	CASSQDLGTFSGANVLTF	TGTGCCAGCAGCCAAGATTTGGGGACCTTCTCTGGGGCCAACGTCCTGACTTTC
NA	TRBV23-1	NA	TRBJ2-7	CASSQSWRDAYEQYF	TGCGCCAGCAGTCAATCGTGGAGGGACGCCTACGAGCAGTACTTC
TRBD2	TRBV7-6	NA	TRBJ2-1	CASSLVRASGRRGGHNEQFF	TGTGCCAGCAGCTTAGTCCGGGCTAGCGGGAGGCGGGGGGGTCACAATGAGCAGTTCTTC
TRBD1	TRBV18	NA	TRBJ2-7	CASSPPTGGYEQYF	TGTGCCAGCTCACCACCGACAGGGGGCTACGAGCAGTACTTC
NA	TRBV15	NA	TRBJ2-5	CATSRGRETQYF	TGTGCCACCAGCAGGGGGCGGGAGACCCAGTACTTC
TRBD2	TRBV5-6	NA	TRBJ2-7	CASSFIKAGLYEQYF	TGTGCCAGCAGCTTTATAAAAGCGGGGCTCTACGAGCAGTACTTC
NA	TRBV19	NA	TRBJ2-7	CASTGSSYEQYF	TGTGCCAGTACCGGGAGCTCCTACGAGCAGTACTTC
NA	TRBV5-1	NA	TRBJ1-1	CASSLEVSVNTEAFF	TGCGCCAGCAGCTTGGAGGTATCAGTGAACACTGAAGCTTTCTTT
TRBD2	TRBV7-2	NA	TRBJ2-7	CASTGWSGGSYEQYF	TGTGCCAGCACCGGGTGGAGCGGGGGCTCCTACGAGCAGTACTTC
NA	TRBV25-1	once	TRBJ2-4	CASSDMGGKNIQYF	TGTGCCAGCAGTGACATGGGGGGAAAAAACATTCAGTACTTC
TRBD1	TRBV6-4	NA	TRBJ1-1	CASSTGAATEAFF	TGTGCCAGTTCTACAGGGGCGGCCACTGAAGCTTTCTTT
TRBD2	TRBV6-4	NA	TRBJ2-3	CASSVAGGTDTQYF	TGTGCCAGCAGTGTAGCGGGAGGCACAGATACGCAGTATTTT
NA	TRBV7-2	NA	TRBJ1-1	CASSYPGEGRDTEAFF	TGTGCCAGCAGCTATCCCGGTGAGGGCCGGGACACTGAAGCTTTCTTT
NA	TRBV30	NA	TRBJ1-6	CAWGGSLATPLHF	TGTGCCTGGGGCGGGTCCCTGGCGACACCCCTCCACTTT
TRBD1	TRBV19	NA	TRBJ1-5	CASSNPGTGVRSNQPQHF	TGTGCCAGTAGTAACCCCGGGACAGGGGTGAGAAGCAATCAGCCCCAGCATTTT
NA	TRBV30	NA	TRBJ1-5	CAWNARGGNQPQHF	TGTGCCTGGAATGCAAGGGGCGGCAATCAGCCCCAGCATTTT
NA	TRBV5-4	NA	TRBJ2-5	CASSFGETQYF	TGTGCCAGCAGCTTCGGAGAGACCCAGTACTTC
NA	TRBV29-1	NA	TRBJ2-3	CSVGRDMDTQYF	TGCAGCGTGGGACGGGACATGGATACGCAGTATTTT
NA	TRBV6-6	NA	TRBJ2-3	CASSYPGDTQYF	TGTGCCAGCAGTTACCCCGGGGATACGCAGTATTTT
TRBD1	TRBV19	NA	TRBJ1-2	CASMEDRRRGYTF	TGTGCCAGTATGGAGGACAGGCGCCGAGGCTACACCTTC
NA	TRBV2	few	TRBJ2-3	CASSGQQSTDTQYF	TGTGCCAGCAGTGGTCAGCAAAGCACAGATACGCAGTATTTT
TRBD2	TRBV5-1	NA	TRBJ2-3	CASSPVGGRATDTQYF	TGCGCCAGCAGCCCGGTGGGCGGGAGGGCCACTGATACGCAGTATTTT
NA	TRBV4-2	NA	TRBJ1-2	CASSQELTDNYGYTF	TGTGCCAGCAGCCAAGAATTGACGGATAACTATGGCTACACCTTC
TRBD2	TRBV30	NA	TRBJ2-1	CAWSVSGGRADEQFF	TGTGCCTGGAGTGTATCGGGCGGGAGGGCCGATGAGCAGTTCTTC
NA	TRBV2	NA	TRBJ2-3	CASTEGPRGTNTQYF	TGTGCCAGCACCGAGGGGCCTCGGGGAACAAATACGCAGTATTTT
NA	TRBV10-3	NA	TRBJ1-4	CAISGQLNEKLFF	TGTGCCATCAGCGGACAGCTAAATGAAAAACTGTTTTTT
TRBD1	TRBV7-2	NA	TRBJ1-5	CASSLSRGNGNQPQHF	TGTGCCAGCAGCTTATCCAGGGGGAATGGGAATCAGCCCCAGCATTTT
NA	TRBV27	NA	TRBJ1-4	CASSYGVVGEKLFF	TGTGCCAGCAGTTACGGAGTCGTAGGTGAAAAACTGTTTTTT
TRBD2	TRBV5-6	NA	TRBJ2-5	CASSLGTSGSGETQYF	TGTGCCAGCAGCCTCGGGACTAGCGGGAGTGGAGAGACCCAGTACTTC
TRBD2	TRBV5-1	NA	TRBJ2-5	CASSLPGLAGPQETQYF	TGCGCCAGCAGCTTACCTGGGCTAGCGGGCCCCCAAGAGACCCAGTACTTC
TRBD2	TRBV2	NA	TRBJ2-3	CASSRLAVGSDTQYF	TGTGCCAGCAGTCGACTAGCGGTCGGATCAGATACGCAGTATTTT
NA	TRBV13	medium-sized	TRBJ2-2	CASSLEGDGSDTGELFF	TGTGCCAGCAGCTTAGAGGGTGACGGGAGCGACACCGGGGAGCTGTTTTTT
NA	TRBV29-1	few	TRBJ1-1	CSVVREMNTEAFF	TGCAGCGTTGTTCGGGAAATGAACACTGAAGCTTTCTTT
NA	TRBV28	NA	TRBJ2-3	CASKGGAIATDTQYF	TGTGCCAGCAAAGGGGGGGCGATCGCCACAGATACGCAGTATTTT
NA	TRBV19	NA	TRBJ2-2	CASTKSPNTGELFF	TGTGCCAGTACCAAGTCCCCTAACACCGGGGAGCTGTTTTTT
NA	TRBV7-9	NA	TRBJ1-6	CASSDTANNSPLHF	TGTGCCAGCAGTGATACGGCTAATAATTCACCCCTCCACTTT
TRBD1	TRBV28	NA	TRBJ1-3	CASSLDRGGDTIYF	TGTGCCAGCAGCCTCGACAGGGGTGGTGACACCATATATTTT
NA	TRBV27	NA	TRBJ2-7	CASSLGASSYEQYF	TGTGCCAGCAGTTTAGGGGCTTCTTCCTACGAGCAGTACTTC
NA	TRBV7-6	NA	TRBJ1-1	CASSLKTDGNTEAFF	TGTGCCAGCAGCTTAAAGACGGACGGGAACACTGAAGCTTTCTTT
NA	TRBV11-3	NA	TRBJ1-1	CASSPREEAFF	TGTGCCAGCAGCCCCCGGGAGGAAGCTTTCTTT
TRBD1	TRBV27	NA	TRBJ2-7	CASSPRTGGSFSPYEQYF	TGTGCCAGCAGTCCGAGGACAGGGGGCTCGTTCAGTCCCTACGAGCAGTACTTC
TRBD2	TRBV7-9	NA	TRBJ2-1	CASSLGTSGSDEQFF	TGTGCCAGCAGCTTAGGGACTAGCGGGAGTGATGAGCAGTTCTTC
NA	TRBV29-1	NA	TRBJ1-2	CSASYGYTF	TGCAGCGCTTCTTATGGCTACACCTTC
NA	TRBV29-1	NA	TRBJ2-3	CSVEDGSTYTDTQYF	TGCAGCGTTGAAGATGGGTCCACCTACACAGATACGCAGTATTTT
NA	TRBV11-1	NA	TRBJ2-1	CASSRESYNEQFF	TGTGCCAGCAGCCGCGAATCCTACAATGAGCAGTTCTTC
TRBD1	TRBV18	NA	TRBJ1-2	CASSPQMDRDQGGYTF	TGTGCCAGCTCACCACAGATGGACAGGGACCAGGGTGGCTACACCTTC